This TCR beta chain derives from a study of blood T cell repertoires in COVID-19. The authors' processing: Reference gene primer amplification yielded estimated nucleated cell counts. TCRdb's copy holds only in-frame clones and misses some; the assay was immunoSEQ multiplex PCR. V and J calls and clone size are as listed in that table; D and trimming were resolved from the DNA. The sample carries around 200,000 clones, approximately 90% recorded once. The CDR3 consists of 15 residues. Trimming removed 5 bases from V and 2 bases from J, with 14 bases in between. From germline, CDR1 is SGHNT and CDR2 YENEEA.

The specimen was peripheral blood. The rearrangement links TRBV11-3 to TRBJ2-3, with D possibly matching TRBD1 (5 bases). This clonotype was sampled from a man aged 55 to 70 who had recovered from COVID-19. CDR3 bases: TGTGCCAGCAGCCAGGGTAGCCTTCCCACAGATACGCAGTATTTT. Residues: CASSQGSLPTDTQYF.